The 3 T cell receptor beta chains given below trace back to one sample, sequenced in a study of blood T cell repertoires in COVID-19. Produced via immunoSEQ multiplex PCR; TCRdb's table is partial and in-frame only. The sample contains 73,000 or so clones, 86% of which appear only once. Sequencing used peripheral blood. The origin of the receptors is a man between 25 and 39 years old with acute or convalescent COVID-19.

This clone was seen only once. The chain joins TRBV6-1 to TRBJ1-3; 7 bases match TRBD1. This CDR3 has 15 amino acids. With V trimmed by 3 bases and J by 4 bases, 6 bases remained unmatched. Germline-derived CDR1 and CDR2 are MNHNS and SASEGT. The CDR3 loop is CASSDGGGAGNTIYF. The DNA of the CDR3 is TGTGCCAGCAGTGACGGAGGGGGCGCAGGAAACACCATATATTTT.

V gene TRBV14 combines with J gene TRBJ2-5; D may be TRBD2 (5 bases). The CDR3 spans 15 residues. The germline V gene encodes CDR1 SGHDN and CDR2 FVKESK. The V and J ends lost 0 bases and 5 bases respectively, with 13 bases between them. CDR3 loop: CASSQDQAGLETQYF. The CDR3 DNA is TGTGCCAGCAGCCAAGATCAGGCGGGTTTGGAGACCCAGTACTTC.

V is TRBV4-1 and J is TRBJ2-3; 13 bases are shared with TRBD2. Germline-derived CDR1 and CDR2 are MGHRA and YSYEKL. V dropped 1 base and J dropped 4; count of bases not matched to a gene: 5. There are 17 residues in the CDR3. The CDR3 DNA reads as TGCGCCAGCAGCCAAGGGAGGACTAGCGGGAGTGCAGATACGCAGTATTTT. Translating it yields CASSQGRTSGSADTQYF.